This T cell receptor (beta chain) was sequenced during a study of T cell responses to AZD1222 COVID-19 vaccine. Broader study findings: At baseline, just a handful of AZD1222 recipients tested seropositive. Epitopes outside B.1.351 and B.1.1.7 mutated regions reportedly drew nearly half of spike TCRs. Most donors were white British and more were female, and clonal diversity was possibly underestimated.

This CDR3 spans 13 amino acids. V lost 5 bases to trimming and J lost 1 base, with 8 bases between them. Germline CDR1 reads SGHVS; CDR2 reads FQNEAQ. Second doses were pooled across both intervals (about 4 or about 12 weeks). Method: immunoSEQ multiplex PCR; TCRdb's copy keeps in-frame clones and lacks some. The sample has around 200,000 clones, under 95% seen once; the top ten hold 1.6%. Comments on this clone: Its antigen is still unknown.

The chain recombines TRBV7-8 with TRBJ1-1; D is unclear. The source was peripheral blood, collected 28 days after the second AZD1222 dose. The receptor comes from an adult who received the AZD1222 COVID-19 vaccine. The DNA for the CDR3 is TGTGCCAGCAGCCAGGTCCGGAACACTGAAGCTTTCTTT. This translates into CASSQVRNTEAFF.